Sequencing of this TCR beta chain was carried out in a study of cytomegalovirus exposure and HLA in healthy donors. Study-level background: The 90 to 150 validation repertoires used a platform that matched the one used for the roughly 700 first-cohort repertoires, as a later analysis reported.

The V gene's germline CDR1 is SNHLY and CDR2 FYNNEI. The CDR3 runs 14 residues. V trimming: 7 bases; J trimming: 1 base; junction bases outside the gene matches: 5. This table comes from immunoSEQ multiplex PCR, and its TCRdb copy is limited to in-frame clones, with some not included. Seen here are about 350,000 clones, approximately 86% observed once, and the top ten hold approximately 1.1%. Source material: PBMCs. The V and J genes are TRBV2 and TRBJ2-3; 7 bases align to TRBD2. This TCR derives from a woman in her twenties or thirties in good health and CMV-seropositive. CDR3 bases: TGTGCCAGCACCGGGCTAGCGGGCACAGATACGCAGTATTTT. Amino acids: CASTGLAGTDTQYF.